This T cell receptor (beta chain) emerged from a study of PD-1 blockade in mismatch repair-deficient tumors (dated by TCRdb to about 2017). Looking at the study overall: The trial enrolled roughly 83 consecutive patients with roughly 13 mismatch repair-deficient cancer types between 2013 and 2016, all previously treated and progressing. Deep sequencing of TCR CDR3 regions was used to track tumor-associated T cell clones in peripheral blood of patients responding to PD-1 blockade.

Overall results and qualifications from the work: Tumor-resident clones, often undetectable in blood before treatment, expanded rapidly after pembrolizumab and then contracted, generally before radiologic responses.

Mismatch repair deficiency in every enrolled patient was established by polymerase chain reaction or immunohistochemistry. A few patients who responded to pembrolizumab therapy underwent TCR sequencing. The phase II trial prospectively evaluated PD-1 blockade with pembrolizumab in advanced mismatch repair-deficient cancers, independent of tissue of origin. Peripheral blood T cell samples were collected serially, before PD-1 blockade began and at several time points afterward. Blood sampling times were reported as weeks after the first pembrolizumab dose. Library prep was done by the immunoSEQ multiplex PCR assay. In its TCRdb copy, this immuneACCESS table keeps in-frame sequences only and misses some clones. Where compared with another copy, unresolved V genes explain less than half of these, and the others have no known cause. This sample has some 15,000 clones in its table, and 75% to 85% of those were observed once. The leading ten clones occupy around 1.7% of the sample.

There are 15 amino acids in the CDR3, from cysteine to phenylalanine inclusive. Only CDR3 DNA is held: 45 bases, read in frame from base 1. Trimming leaves V shorter by 0 bases and J shorter by 0 bases, with the junction holding 3 bases beyond the gene matches. Via the germline V gene, CDR1 is SGDLS and CDR2 YYNGEE. Concerning this clone: No antigen is known for it. No base-level quality is on record; no much larger clone is a single base apart.

The material sequenced was PBMCs, taken roughly 15 weeks after starting pembrolizumab. The chain links TRBV9 with TRBJ2-7; 7 of the junction bases match TRBD1. This receptor was taken from an adult with mismatch repair-deficient cancer. The DNA sequence is TGTGCCAGCAGCGTAGGGGCAGGGGGCTCCTACGAGCAGTACTTC. Its translation reads: CASSVGAGGSYEQYF.